This T cell receptor beta chain appears in the sequencing data of a study of beta chain features in type 1 diabetes. Study-level points and caveats: Shorter templates may be favored by PCR, equally so in patients and controls. Significant though moderate, a shortening of TCRB CDR3s appeared in all four CD4+ subsets of Type 1 diabetes patients.

This CDR3 has 15 residues. Germline V gene data show CDR1 as SGHTA and CDR2 as FQGNSA. V gave up 6 bases and J gave up 5 bases; unmatched junction bases: 10. The sequenced template was cDNA made from the entire isolated RNA. Here immunoSEQ multiplex PCR was the method, and the copy in TCRdb shows in-frame clones only, minus some. The sample consists of around 710,000 clones, 9.5% to 15% of them appearing once. A word on this clone: The target antigen is unknown.

CD4+ cells of the naive, central memory, regulatory and stem cell-like memory types were sorted via CD45RO/CCR7/CD25/CD127/CD95/CD27. Source material: naive CD4+ T cells from blood. This chain connects TRBV7-2 to TRBJ2-5, with TRBD2 identical over 9 bases. This receptor was obtained from a man between 25 and 39 years old with type 1 diabetes. CDR3 region: CASRRGASGAETQYF. The CDR3 bases are TGTGCCAGCAGACGGGGGGCTAGCGGGGCCGAGACCCAGTACTTC.